The 22 T cell receptor beta chains listed next were all sequenced from one sample in a study of cytomegalovirus exposure and HLA in healthy donors. 13 Jbeta primers and 60 Vbeta primers were used for the PCR. TCRdb's copy holds only in-frame clones and misses some; the assay was immunoSEQ multiplex PCR. Seen here are more than 100,000 clones, 65% to 80% observed once, and the top ten hold roughly 2.5%. Sequencing was performed on PBMCs. These receptors came from a woman in her 40s in good health and CMV-seropositive.

The V gene is TRBV6-5, the J gene TRBJ1-1; the D is unclear. The CDR3 loop spans 12 amino acids. CDR1 and CDR2 (germline): MNHEY, SVGAGI. V dropped 2 bases and J dropped 6 bases, with 7 bases sitting between them. The CDR3 protein is CASSYAGAEAFF. The CDR3 region has the DNA TGTGCCAGCAGTTACGCGGGCGCTGAAGCTTTCTTT.

This sequence joins TRBV10-3 and TRBJ1-3; the match to TRBD1 covers 8 bases. V shed 6 bases, J shed 0 bases, and the junction held 7 bases outside the gene matches. CDR3 length: 16 amino acids. The germline V gene encodes CDR1 ENHRY and CDR2 SYGVKD. The CDR3 coding sequence is TGTGCCATCAGCAATGGACAGGGTACCTCTGGAAACACCATATATTTT. This codes for CAISNGQGTSGNTIYF.

The chain links TRBV2 to TRBJ2-3; D might be TRBD2 (6 bases). This CDR3 spans 15 amino acids. The V end was cut by 1 base, the J end by 1 base, with 9 bases between. CDR1 and CDR2 (germline): SNHLY, FYNNEI. The CDR3 sequence is CASSEEPSGTDTQYF. The CDR3 DNA reads TGTGCCAGCAGTGAAGAGCCTAGCGGCACAGATACGCAGTATTTT. The full variable domain, rest sourced from reference TRBV2 and TRBJ2-3, is EPEVTQTPSHQVTQMGQEVILRCVPISNHLYFYWYRQILGQKVEFLVSFYNNEISEKSEIFDDQFSVERPDGSNFTLKIRSTKLEDSAMYFCASSEEPSGTDTQYFGPGTRLTVL.

As DNA, the CDR3 is TGTGCCAGCAGCGAGACTAGTACCCGGTACAATGAGCAGTTCTTC. Translated: CASSETSTRYNEQFF. The V call is TRBV9, the J call TRBJ2-1, with D maybe TRBD2 (6 bases). The CDR3 has 15 amino acids. The V and J ends lost 3 bases and 4 bases respectively, with 14 bases between them. Per the germline V gene, CDR1 is SGDLS and CDR2 is YYNGEE. The variable domain in full, completed from reference TRBV9 and TRBJ2-1, reads DSGVTQTPKHLITATGQRVTLRCSPRSGDLSVYWYQQSLDQGLQFLIQYYNGEERAKGNILERFSAQQFPDLHSELNLSSLELGDSALYFCASSETSTRYNEQFFGPGTRLTVL.

The V call is TRBV27, the J call TRBJ2-3, with TRBD2 identical over 8 bases. The CDR3 consists of 15 residues. Germline V gene data show CDR1 as MNHEY and CDR2 as SMNVEV (reference sequence). J lost 4 bases, V lost 2 bases, and 5 bases had no gene match. The CDR3 reads CASSLERGPADTQYF. The CDR3 nucleotides are TGTGCCAGCAGTTTAGAGCGGGGGCCGGCAGATACGCAGTATTTT.

This clone was recorded a few times. The chain employs TRBV15 and TRBJ1-1; TRBD1 might be the D (5 bases). Trimming shortened V by 0 bases and J by 3 bases, and 20 bases separated the two germline ends. Per the germline V gene, CDR1 is LNHNV and CDR2 is YYDKDF (reference sequence). There are 18 residues in the CDR3. CDR3 sequence: CATSRDPVPTGIDTEAFF. CDR3 in DNA: TGTGCCACCAGCAGAGACCCCGTCCCTACAGGTATCGACACTGAAGCTTTCTTT.

On this clone: At the DNA level, this CDR3 is encoded by other sequences in the same sample as well. The chain recombines TRBV2 with TRBJ2-3; D gene uncertain. CDR1 is SNHLY and CDR2 is FYNNEI in the germline V gene. Between the trimmed V and J ends, which lost 4 bases and 1 base, there was a span of 6 bases. This CDR3 contains 13 residues. CDR3 nucleotides: TGTGCCAGCAGTGGCCAGGGCACAGATACGCAGTATTTT. Translating it yields CASSGQGTDTQYF. The full variable domain, with the rest looked up from reference TRBV2 and TRBJ2-3, is EPEVTQTPSHQVTQMGQEVILRCVPISNHLYFYWYRQILGQKVEFLVSFYNNEISEKSEIFDDQFSVERPDGSNFTLKIRSTKLEDSAMYFCASSGQGTDTQYFGPGTRLTVL.

V usage is TRBV29-1 and J usage is TRBJ2-2, with 10 bases identical to TRBD2. Germline V lookup: CDR1 SQVTM, CDR2 ANQGSEA. The CDR3 has 14 amino acids. The junction had 7 bases not matched to a gene; V was cut back by 7 bases and J by 5 bases. Written as DNA, the CDR3 is TGCAGCGGACAAGTAGCGGGGGGTACCGGGGAGCTGTTTTTT. As protein: CSGQVAGGTGELFF.

The chain combines TRBV10-2 with TRBJ2-7; 12 nucleotides agree with TRBD1. Germline V CDR1 and CDR2: WSHSY, SAAADI. This CDR3 contains 16 residues. V lost 0 bases and J lost 12; bases outside the gene matches: 12. DNA for the CDR3: TGCGCCAGCAGTGAGTCCCCTGAAGGGACAGGGGGCTTTCTGTACTTC. It codes for CASSESPEGTGGFLYF.

The chain carries TRBV5-4 and TRBJ1-2; possibly TRBD1 for D (5 bases). The CDR3 sequence is 14 residues long. Germline V CDR1 and CDR2: SGHNT, YYREEE (reference sequence). The V and J ends lost 1 base and 2 bases respectively, with 9 bases between them. The CDR3 spells CASSLRAGNYGYTF. In nucleotides, the CDR3 is TGTGCCAGCAGCTTGAGGGCAGGGAACTATGGCTACACCTTC.

V gene TRBV5-1 combines with J gene TRBJ1-2; a weak D match, TRBD1 (5 bases). This CDR3 spans 16 amino acids. Deletions cut 4 bases from V and 3 bases from J, with 19 bases between. In germline, CDR1 is SGHRS, CDR2 YFSETQ. CDR3 amino acids: CASSPEQGTLDYGYTF. The CDR3 nucleotides are TGCGCCAGCAGCCCAGAGCAGGGTACATTGGACTATGGCTACACCTTC. The variable domain in full, with the rest retrieved from reference TRBV5-1 and TRBJ1-2, is KAGVTQTPRYLIKTRGQQVTLSCSPISGHRSVSWYQQTPGQGLQFLFEYFSETQRNKGNFPGRFSGRQFSNSRSEMNVSTLELGDSALYLCASSPEQGTLDYGYTFGSGTRLTVV.

This chain links TRBV7-9 with TRBJ2-1; no clear D. This CDR3 comprises 12 residues. From germline, CDR1 is SEHNR and CDR2 FQNEAQ (reference sequence). The V and J ends lost 5 bases and 10 bases respectively, with 12 bases between them. The CDR3 is CASSLQSGEQFF. In DNA form, the CDR3 reads TGTGCCAGCAGCCTACAGTCCGGAGAGCAGTTCTTC.

A single count supports this clone. V and J are TRBV10-3 and TRBJ2-7; D uncertain. CDR1 is ENHRY, CDR2 SYGVKD, per germline. Trimming cost V 7 bases and J 0 bases, with 10 bases left between them. The length of the CDR3 is 13 residues. The CDR3, as DNA: TGTGCCATCACGCCAGAACCCTCCTACGAGCAGTACTTC. Protein sequence: CAITPEPSYEQYF.

The gene calls are TRBV18 and TRBJ1-5; 10 nucleotides line up with TRBD1. Per the germline V gene, CDR1 is KGHSH and CDR2 is LQKENI. The ends lost 3 bases at V and 6 bases at J; junction bases unmatched: 5. The length of the CDR3 is 15 residues. CDR3 amino acids: CASSPLGDRGQPQHF. The DNA for the CDR3 is TGTGCCAGCTCACCTCTTGGGGACAGGGGTCAGCCCCAGCATTTT.

The V call is TRBV6-4, the J call TRBJ2-7; 10 positions match TRBD1. V dropped 4 bases and J dropped 3; count of bases not matched to a gene: 6. This CDR3 region has 15 residues. Germline-derived CDR1 and CDR2 are MRHNA and SNTAGT. The CDR3 is CASSAPGQGHYEQYF. The CDR3 DNA sequence: TGTGCCAGCAGTGCCCCGGGACAGGGGCACTACGAGCAGTACTTC.

This rearrangement joins TRBV7-8 to TRBJ2-7, with 7 bases fitting TRBD1. Germline V CDR1 and CDR2: SGHVS, FQNEAQ. This CDR3 contains 15 residues. After removal of 0 bases from V and 4 bases from J, the junction contained 6 bases not matched to a gene. The DNA of the CDR3 is TGTGCCAGCAGCTTAGCAGACAGGGTCGGGTACGAGCAGTACTTC. Residues: CASSLADRVGYEQYF.

J is TRBJ2-7 and V is TRBV7-2, with 11 positions matching TRBD2. V trimming: 1 base; J trimming: 6 bases; junction bases outside the gene matches: 8. The CDR3 sequence is 16 residues long. Germline V CDR1 and CDR2: SGHTA, FQGNSA. The CDR3 DNA sequence: TGTGCCAGCAGCTTAGAGGTCACTAGCGGGAGTCGCGAGCAGTACTTC. Protein: CASSLEVTSGSREQYF.

The chain is built from TRBV4-3 and TRBJ1-1, with D unclear. CDR3 size: 14 residues. Trimming shortened V by 0 bases and J by 6 bases, and 11 bases separated the two germline ends. Germline CDR1 is LGHNA and CDR2 is YSLEER. The CDR3 is CASSQERRPAEAFF. The CDR3 nucleotides are TGCGCCAGCAGCCAAGAACGGAGACCCGCTGAAGCTTTCTTT.

V gene TRBV27 combines with J gene TRBJ2-1; D is possibly TRBD1 (6 bases). CDR1 and CDR2 (germline): MNHEY, SMNVEV (reference sequence). The length of the CDR3 is 15 residues. Trimming removed 2 bases at V and 5 bases at J, with 13 bases between. DNA of the CDR3: TGTGCCAGCAGTTTAAACAGGGTCAGTAACAATGAGCAGTTCTTC. This sequence encodes CASSLNRVSNNEQFF.

This chain uses TRBV5-6 with TRBJ1-1; D is uncertain. V dropped 3 bases and J dropped 3 bases, with 9 bases sitting between them. This CDR3 spans 13 amino acids. CDR1 is SGHDT, CDR2 YYEEEE, per germline. CDR3 amino acids: CASSSGFHTEAFF. CDR3 bases: TGTGCCAGCAGCTCAGGATTCCACACTGAAGCTTTCTTT.

The chain is built from TRBV29-1 and TRBJ2-1, with D tentatively TRBD2 (5 bases). This CDR3 comprises 15 residues. Trimming took off 4 bases at V and 0 bases at J, with 13 bases between the two ends. CDR1 is SQVTM, CDR2 ANQGSEA, per germline. CDR3 sequence reads: CSVVPREGSYNEQFF. As DNA, the CDR3 is TGCAGCGTTGTTCCTCGAGAGGGCTCCTACAATGAGCAGTTCTTC.

The chain combines TRBV6-5 with TRBJ2-5; 12 bases line up with TRBD2. The CDR3 loop spans 15 amino acids. Germline loops: CDR1 MNHEY, CDR2 SVGAGI. With V trimmed by 5 bases and J by 11 bases, 12 bases remained unmatched. This CDR3 reads CASSNLAGGRGEQYF. CDR3 nucleotide sequence: TGTGCCAGCAGTAATCTAGCGGGAGGGCGTGGGGAGCAGTACTTC.